The rows below give T cell receptor beta chains drawn from one sample of a study of breast tumors, draining lymph nodes, adjacent tissues. TCRdb fed the multiplex PCR reads into MiXCR, producing one record per CDR3 protein. The sample consists of around 150,000 distinct CDR3 sequences, approximately 20% of them appearing once. Sequenced material: axillary lymph node tissue. These receptors came from a female donor with breast cancer. Some clones in this sample may be carry-over from other donors' samples. CDR3s include the opening cysteine and the closing phenylalanine or tryptophan. The D gene is left open where the match is weak. Clone size, where shown, is once, few, many, or a class for clones that have expanded.

D gene	CDR3 length	V gene	clone size	J gene	CDR3 DNA	CDR3 protein
NA	14	TRBV9	many	TRBJ2-1	TGTGCCAGCAGCGTAGGTCCCCAGGGTAATGAGCAGTTCTTC	CASSVGPQGNEQFF
TRBD1	17	TRBV28	few	TRBJ2-5	TGTGCCAGCAGTTCGGGACAGGGGGCTATTTACCAAGAGACCCAGTACTTC	CASSSGQGAIYQETQYF
NA	12	TRBV6-6	many	TRBJ1-3	TGTGCCAGCACCTTCTCTGGAAACACCATATATTTT	CASTFSGNTIYF
TRBD1	15	TRBV7-9	many	TRBJ1-2	TGTGCCAGCAGCTTCGACAGGGGAGTTAACTATGGCTACACCTTC	CASSFDRGVNYGYTF
NA	12	TRBV30	many	TRBJ1-2	TGTGCCTGGAGCAGGCCCGGGGACGGCTACACCTTC	CAWSRPGDGYTF
TRBD1	15	TRBV5-1	many	TRBJ2-1	TGCGCCAGCAGCTTGGGGACAGGGGATTACAATGAGCAGTTCTTC	CASSLGTGDYNEQFF
TRBD2	16	TRBV7-2	many	TRBJ2-3	TGTGCCAGCAGCCAAATTAGCGGGAGCTCAAGGGATACGCAGTATTTT	CASSQISGSSRDTQYF
NA	16	TRBV6-5	many	TRBJ2-1	TGTGCCAGCAGTTACTCGACCAGCGGGCCCTTCAATGAGCAGTTCTTC	CASSYSTSGPFNEQFF
TRBD1	19	TRBV6-1	NA	TRBJ2-1	TGTGCCAGCAGTATTCCTGACAGGGCCGGGCCAAGCTCCTACAATGAGCAGTCCTTC	CASSIPDRAGPSSYNEQSF
NA	13	TRBV18	many	TRBJ2-5	TGTGCCAGCTCACAGGGTTTGTCGGAGACCCAGTACTTC	CASSQGLSETQYF
TRBD2	15	TRBV11-3	many	TRBJ2-7	TGTGCCAGCAGCCCCGGACTAGCGGGAGGGCAGGAGCAGTACTTC	CASSPGLAGGQEQYF
TRBD2	14	TRBV12-3/TRBV12-4	many	TRBJ2-7	TGTGCCAGCAACCCGGGACTAGCGAACCACGAGCAGTACTTC	CASNPGLANHEQYF
NA	14	TRBV5-6	many	TRBJ1-2	TGTGCCAGCAGCTTGGGAGCGGGGATCTATGGCTACACCTTC	CASSLGAGIYGYTF
TRBD2	14	TRBV19	few	TRBJ2-1	TGTGCCAGTAGTAATCAGCGGGAGGGGCCGGTATTGTCCTTC	CASSNQREGPVLSF
TRBD2	15	TRBV4-2	many	TRBJ2-1	TGTGCCAGCAGCCAAGAACTAGCGGGGTACAATGAGCAGTTCTTC	CASSQELAGYNEQFF
TRBD2	14	TRBV6-2/TRBV6-3	many	TRBJ2-7	TGTGCCAGCAGGAAGAATAGCGGGGGCTACGAGCAGTACTTC	CASRKNSGGYEQYF
NA	17	TRBV7-2	many	TRBJ1-6	TGTGCCAGCAGCTTAGTCGGTTTCAGCTCCTATAATTCACCCCTCCACTTT	CASSLVGFSSYNSPLHF
TRBD2	16	TRBV6-1	many	TRBJ2-7	TGTGCCAGCAGCGGGGGACTAGCGGGAGGGTACTACGAGCAGTACTTC	CASSGGLAGGYYEQYF
NA	13	TRBV27	NA	TRBJ1-1	TGTGCCAGCCGAGGATTCAAAAACACTGAAGCTTTCTTT	CASRGFKNTEAFF
NA	13	TRBV12-3/TRBV12-4	many	TRBJ2-5	TGTGCCAGCAGGTTGACACGGCAAGAGACCCAGTACTTC	CASRLTRQETQYF
NA	16	TRBV9	many	TRBJ2-1	TGTGCCAGCAGCGTAGGCCCCAGCAGGAGAAACAATGAGCAGTTCTTC	CASSVGPSRRNNEQFF
TRBD1	15	TRBV11-3	many	TRBJ1-6	TGTGCCAGCAGCCTTACGACAGGGGGAATTCAGGACCTCCACTTT	CASSLTTGGIQDLHF
NA	13	TRBV29-1	many	TRBJ2-1	TGCAGCGTAACTAGCTCTTCCTACAATGAGCAGTTCTTC	CSVTSSSYNEQFF
NA	15	TRBV5-1	NA	TRBJ2-2	TGCGCCAGCAGCGACGCCACAGGGTTGGGCGGGGAGCCGTTCTTT	CASSDATGLGGEPFF
TRBD1	15	TRBV20-1	many	TRBJ1-2	TGCAGTGCCCAGGGGGCCGGTAGAGCTAACTATGGCTACACCTTC	CSAQGAGRANYGYTF
TRBD2	14	TRBV5-1	NA	TRBJ2-3	TGCGCCAGCAGCACGACTAGCGGCACAGATACGCAGTATTTT	CASSTTSGTDTQYF
TRBD2	16	TRBV6-2/TRBV6-3	many	TRBJ2-2	TGTGCCAGCATTTCCCGGACTAGCGAATACACCGGGGAGCTGTTTTTT	CASISRTSEYTGELFF
NA	12	TRBV7-2	many	TRBJ2-3	TGTGCCAGCAGCTTCTTTGCGGATACGCAGTATTTT	CASSFFADTQYF
NA	14	TRBV6-1	few	TRBJ2-2	TGTGCCAGCAGAAGCTCTTCGAACACCGGGGAGCTGTTTTTT	CASRSSSNTGELFF
TRBD2	17	TRBV6-2/TRBV6-3	few	TRBJ2-2	TGTGCCAGCAGTTACCCTAGCGGGAGGGCGAACACCGGGGAGCTGTTTTTT	CASSYPSGRANTGELFF
TRBD2	15	TRBV29-1	many	TRBJ2-7	TGCAGCGTTGTTTGGCTAGCGGGAGGAGTCTACGAGCAGTACTTC	CSVVWLAGGVYEQYF
NA	12	TRBV7-2	many	TRBJ2-3	TGTGCCAGCAGCATTTTAGCGGATACGCAGTATTTT	CASSILADTQYF
NA	14	TRBV18	few	TRBJ1-5	TGTGCCAGCTCACGGCAAGGGGGGGATCAGCCCCAGCATTTT	CASSRQGGDQPQHF
NA	11	TRBV6-6	many	TRBJ2-7	TGTGCCAGCAGGTACAGCTACGAGCAGTACTTC	CASRYSYEQYF